These 32 T cell receptor beta chains were sequenced from one sample in a study of T cells in localized non-small cell lung cancer. The data were produced by immunoSEQ multiplex PCR, yet TCRdb's version contains in-frame clones alone and is incomplete. This sample yields 75,000 to 80,000 clones, of which around 84% are seen a single time; roughly 9% belongs to the top ten. The material was peripheral blood, obtained before any cancer treatment. These receptor sequences come from a female donor over 55 with stage I lung adenocarcinoma.

A note on this clone: The sample contains more than one DNA sequence encoding this CDR3. This chain connects TRBV30 to TRBJ1-6; 8 positions match TRBD1. The CDR3 length is 19 residues. Trimming cost V 2 bases and J 3 bases; bases outside gene matches: 15. Germline loops: CDR1 GTSNPN, CDR2 SVGIG (reference sequence). The CDR3 sequence is CAWSSKGQATFDYNSPLHF. In DNA, the CDR3 is TGTGCCTGGAGTAGTAAGGGACAGGCCACCTTCGACTATAATTCACCCCTCCACTTT.

J is TRBJ2-3 and V is TRBV30; 15 bases map to TRBD2. Germline V gene sequence: CDR1 GTSNPN, CDR2 SVGIG (reference sequence). The J segment lost 6 bases and the V segment lost 7 bases, leaving 11 bases of the junction unmatched. The CDR3 is 16 amino acids. This CDR3 is CASEPGLAGGFDTQYF. CDR3 nucleotides: TGTGCCTCTGAACCGGGACTAGCGGGAGGATTTGATACGCAGTATTTT.

This clone is classed as medium-sized. The rearrangement links TRBV5-8 to TRBJ1-2; D possibly corresponds to TRBD1 (6 bases). Looked up from germline, CDR1 is SGHTS and CDR2 is YDEGEE. The germline V and J ends were trimmed by 4 bases and 4 bases, with 17 bases remaining between them. The CDR3 totals 15 residues. The CDR3 sequence is CASSRFGGGPYGYTF. DNA for the CDR3: TGTGCCAGCAGCCGGTTTGGAGGGGGGCCCTATGGCTACACCTTC.

The chain recombines TRBV15 with TRBJ1-4; D is undetermined. The V gene's germline CDR1 is LNHNV and CDR2 YYDKDF (reference sequence). The CDR3 contains 14 residues. V lost 5 bases to trimming and J lost 1 base, with 8 bases between them. CDR3 sequence reads: CATSLGGTNEKLFF. CDR3 nucleotides: TGTGCCACCAGCCTTGGAGGAACTAATGAAAAACTGTTTTTT. The full variable domain, with the rest looked up from reference TRBV15 and TRBJ1-4, is DAMVIQNPRYQVTQFGKPVTLSCSQTLNHNVMYWYQQKSSQAPKLLFHYYDKDFNNEADTPDNFQSRRPNTSFCFLDIRSPGLGDTAMYLCATSLGGTNEKLFFGSGTQLSVL.

This clone was recorded a few times. This chain's CDR3 is CASSQGPNQPQHF. CDR3 nucleotide sequence: TGCGCCAGCAGCCAAGGCCCCAATCAGCCCCAGCATTTT. This chain links TRBV4-3 with TRBJ1-5; no firm D call. The CDR3 extends over 13 amino acids. Germline V gene sequence: CDR1 LGHNA, CDR2 YSLEER. V gave up 1 base and J gave up 3 bases, with 4 bases separating them.

This clone occurred once. J is TRBJ1-5 and V is TRBV19; no clear D. V lost 5 bases and J 0 bases, leaving 11 bases between the germline ends. Germline V gene lookup returns CDR1 LNHDA and CDR2 SQIVND (reference sequence). The CDR3 contains 15 residues. The CDR3 DNA is TGTGCCAGTAGTCCCCGTTATGGTAGCAATCAGCCCCAGCATTTT. Protein: CASSPRYGSNQPQHF.

The CDR3 is CASSSGTGGFDSPLHF. The CDR3 DNA is TGTGCCAGTAGTTCCGGAACAGGGGGTTTTGATTCACCCCTCCACTTT. The rearrangement links TRBV19 to TRBJ1-6; TRBD1 agrees at 8 bases. Germline CDR1 and CDR2: LNHDA and SQIVND (reference sequence). The CDR3 is 16 residues long. Trimming at V came to 5 bases and at J to 8 bases, leaving 11 bases not matched to a gene.

As DNA, the CDR3 is TGCGCCAGCAGCCCGGGACAGCTTTTCTATGGCTACACCTTC. It codes for CASSPGQLFYGYTF. The V and J genes are TRBV5-1 and TRBJ1-2; the match to TRBD1 covers 7 bases. Germline assignment: CDR1 SGHRS and CDR2 YFSETQ. The CDR3 length is 14 residues. The V gene end was trimmed by 4 bases and the J gene end by 4 bases; junction bases not matched to a gene: 7.

This rearrangement joins TRBV9 to TRBJ1-1; 9 nucleotides match TRBD1. Germline V gene lookup returns CDR1 SGDLS and CDR2 YYNGEE. V was clipped by 4 bases and J by 2 bases; unmatched bases: 12. The CDR3 is 17 residues long. CDR3 nucleotides: TGTGCCAGCAGCTTAGGCCCTTTGGGACAGGGCAACACTGAAGCTTTCTTT. Translation: CASSLGPLGQGNTEAFF.

The chain uses TRBV6-5 and TRBJ2-3; D is uncertain. CDR3 length: 12 amino acids. Trimming cost V 3 bases and J 6 bases, with 7 bases left between them. Germline CDR1 and CDR2: MNHEY and SVGAGI. CDR3: CASSYTSDTQYF. CDR3 in DNA: TGTGCCAGCAGTTATACCTCGGATACGCAGTATTTT.

The genes are TRBV5-1 and TRBJ2-5, with 8 bases aligning to TRBD1. The assigned J gene may be wrong: the sequence end matches TRBJ2-7 better. The CDR3 runs 14 residues. CDR1 is SGHRS and CDR2 is YFSETQ in the germline V gene. CDR3 DNA: TGCGCCAGCAGCTCCCGACAGGGGAGCTACGAGCAGTACTTC. As protein: CASSSRQGSYEQYF.

The chain is built from TRBV28 and TRBJ2-7; no clear D gene. In germline, CDR1 is MDHEN, CDR2 SYDVKM. The V end lost 2 bases, the J end lost 3 bases, and 5 bases lay between the germline ends. The CDR3 is 12 amino acids. CDR3 sequence: CASSLRVYEQYF. Here the CDR3 DNA reads TGTGCCAGCAGTTTAAGGGTCTACGAGCAGTACTTC.

This clone has a handful of counts. The DNA for the CDR3 is TGTGCCAGCAGTCCCCTAGCAAACACTGAAGCTTTCTTT. Protein sequence: CASSPLANTEAFF. V is TRBV28 and J is TRBJ1-1; D is unresolved. CDR1 and CDR2 (germline): MDHEN, SYDVKM. There are 13 residues in the CDR3. Trimming pared 5 bases from V and 2 bases from J, leaving 9 bases between.

V and J are TRBV6-6 and TRBJ1-1, with TRBD1 matching 7 bases. CDR1 MNHNY and CDR2 SVGAGI come from the germline V gene (reference sequence). The junction had 14 bases not matched to a gene; V was cut back by 5 bases and J by 5 bases. The CDR3 is 16 amino acids. The DNA for the CDR3 is TGTGCCAGCAGTCCGGGCTCTGACAGGGCCGGGACTGAAGCTTTCTTT. It encodes CASSPGSDRAGTEAFF.

This chain connects TRBV7-6 to TRBJ2-2, with D tentatively TRBD2 (6 bases). V was trimmed by 5 bases and J by 0 bases, leaving 19 bases between them. The length of the CDR3 is 18 residues. Germline lookup yields CDR1 SGHVS and CDR2 FNYEAQ. CDR3 protein: CASSLGGGIDANTGELFF. The CDR3 DNA reads as TGTGCCAGCAGCCTAGGTGGGGGGATAGACGCGAACACCGGGGAGCTGTTTTTT.

This chain connects TRBV30 to TRBJ2-2; 9 bases map to TRBD1. CDR1 and CDR2 from the germline V gene are GTSNPN and SVGIG (reference sequence). The V gene end was trimmed by 3 bases and the J gene end by 7 bases; junction bases not matched to a gene: 12. The CDR3 is 16 residues long. The CDR3 spells CAWRNSGTGSNGELFF. The CDR3 DNA reads as TGTGCCTGGAGAAATTCGGGGACAGGGTCGAACGGGGAGCTGTTTTTT.

V usage is TRBV5-6 and J usage is TRBJ2-5; TRBD1 aligns across 8 bases. Per the germline V gene, CDR1 is SGHDT and CDR2 is YYEEEE. The ends lost 5 bases at V and 3 bases at J; junction bases unmatched: 6. This CDR3 is built from 14 residues. The CDR3 DNA follows: TGTGCCAGCAGGTGGACAGGGATGGAAGAGACCCAGTACTTC. Translation: CASRWTGMEETQYF.

The chain has TRBV9 and TRBJ2-5; TRBD2 agrees at 8 bases. Germline values: CDR1 SGDLS, CDR2 YYNGEE. The CDR3 length is 14 residues. V dropped 0 bases and J dropped 4; count of bases not matched to a gene: 2. CDR3: CASSVESGRETQYF. As DNA, the CDR3 is TGTGCCAGCAGCGTAGAAAGCGGGAGAGAGACCCAGTACTTC.

The table lists this clone with a few counts. The missing conserved phenylalanine or tryptophan at the end of this CDR3 makes a read error likely. The limits of the CDR3 on the DNA are not certain, so only TCRdb's listed CDR3 is given. The CDR3 spells CASRLNRPRRDS. V gene TRBV25-1 combines with J gene TRBJ1-2; the D call in the table, TRBD1, was not verified against the DNA. Germline CDR1 reads MGHDK; CDR2 reads SYGVNS. Inclusive of both ends, the CDR3 amounts to 12 amino acids.

The chain carries TRBV5-4 and TRBJ2-4, with 10 bases identical to TRBD2. The germline V gene encodes CDR1 SGHNT and CDR2 YYREEE (reference sequence). After removal of 4 bases from V and 4 bases from J, the junction contained 8 bases not matched to a gene. The CDR3 is 16 residues long. The CDR3, as DNA: TGTGCCAGCAGCCTCGATCCGACTAGCGGGAAAAACATTCAGTACTTC. Translating gives CASSLDPTSGKNIQYF.

CDR3 sequence reads: CAIGQGAGYGYTF. For the CDR3, the DNA is TGTGCCATCGGACAGGGGGCTGGCTATGGCTACACCTTC. The V and J genes are TRBV10-3 and TRBJ1-2, with 11 bases identical to TRBD1. This CDR3 is 13 amino acids long. Per the germline V gene, CDR1 is ENHRY and CDR2 is SYGVKD. After removal of 8 bases from V and 4 bases from J, the junction contained 3 bases not matched to a gene.

V gene TRBV5-1 combines with J gene TRBJ1-4, with 9 bases identical to TRBD1. The CDR3 is 14 residues long. Germline values: CDR1 SGHRS, CDR2 YFSETQ. V gave up 2 bases and J gave up 10 bases; unmatched junction bases: 6. The DNA of the CDR3 is TGCGCCAGCAGCTTTCGGACAGGGGAGGTAAAACTGTTTTTT. Translating it yields CASSFRTGEVKLFF.

This chain links TRBV4-3 with TRBJ2-1; 9 bases align to TRBD2. The length of the CDR3 is 15 residues. CDR1 LGHNA and CDR2 YSLEER come from the germline V gene. V was pared by 6 bases and J by 1 base, with 4 bases of the junction left unmatched. The CDR3 sequence: CASRLAGVSYNEQFF. CDR3 DNA: TGCGCCAGCAGGTTAGCGGGAGTGTCCTACAATGAGCAGTTCTTC.

The genes are TRBV6-6 and TRBJ1-1, with 10 nucleotides matching TRBD1. The CDR3 is 15 amino acids. Germline V gives CDR1 MNHNY, CDR2 SVGAGI (reference sequence). V was clipped by 5 bases and J by 4 bases; unmatched bases: 7. The CDR3 loop reads CASSPPGQGTTEAFF. In nucleotides, the CDR3 is TGTGCCAGCAGTCCTCCGGGACAGGGGACCACTGAAGCTTTCTTT.

V and J are TRBV5-1 and TRBJ1-1; unclear D gene. Germline loops: CDR1 SGHRS, CDR2 YFSETQ. Trimming shortened V by 0 bases and J by 7 bases, and 19 bases separated the two germline ends. The CDR3 covers 16 residues. CDR3 coding DNA: TGCGCCAGCAGCTTGGATGCGGGTCGAAGTCTCGTTGAAGCTTTCTTT. Its protein is CASSLDAGRSLVEAFF.

This chain connects TRBV9 to TRBJ2-7; D possibly uses TRBD1 or TRBD2 (6 bases each). The CDR3 sequence is 16 residues long. CDR1 and CDR2 (germline): SGDLS, YYNGEE. V was trimmed by 0 bases and J by 2 bases, leaving 15 bases between them. The CDR3 sequence is CASSVATGEGAYEQYF. CDR3 coding DNA: TGTGCCAGCAGCGTAGCTACGGGAGAGGGGGCCTACGAGCAGTACTTC.

The V call is TRBV11-3, the J call TRBJ2-3; 8 bases map to TRBD2. The germline V gene has CDR1 SGHNT and CDR2 YENEEA. The CDR3 contains 14 residues. Trimming removed 5 bases from V and 4 bases from J; junction bases left unmatched: 5. CDR3 bases: TGTGCCAGCAGCCGGGAGGGGCGCTCAGATACGCAGTATTTT. Its translation is CASSREGRSDTQYF.

The rearrangement links TRBV5-8 to TRBJ2-2; TRBD2 aligns across 14 bases. The CDR3 runs to 16 residues. Germline lookup yields CDR1 SGHTS and CDR2 YDEGEE. J lost 3 bases, V lost 4 bases, and 2 bases had no gene match. Written as DNA, the CDR3 is TGTGCCAGCAGCACGGGACTAGCGGGGGACACCGGGGAGCTGTTTTTT. Translation gives CASSTGLAGDTGELFF. The full variable domain, with the rest looked up from reference TRBV5-8 and TRBJ2-2, is EAGVTQSPTHLIKTRGQQATLRCSPISGHTSVYWYQQALGLGLQFLLWYDEGEERNRGNFPPRFSGRQFPNYSSELNVNALELEDSALYLCASSTGLAGDTGELFFGEGSRLTVL.

V gene TRBV28 combines with J gene TRBJ2-5; the D is unclear. Germline CDR1 and CDR2: MDHEN and SYDVKM. This CDR3 region has 13 residues. The ends were cut back, 4 bases at V and 7 bases at J, with 13 bases in the middle. CDR3 region: CASSSQVDGTQYF. CDR3 sequence (DNA): TGTGCCAGCAGTTCCCAGGTTGATGGGACCCAGTACTTC.

V usage is TRBV10-3 and J usage is TRBJ1-4, with D unclear. The CDR3 spans 15 residues. Per the germline V gene, CDR1 is ENHRY and CDR2 is SYGVKD. Deletions cut 3 bases from V and 2 bases from J, with 10 bases between. This CDR3 reads CAISDPGLTNEKLFF. In nucleotides, the CDR3 is TGTGCCATCAGTGATCCGGGGTTGACTAATGAAAAACTGTTTTTT.

The rearrangement uses TRBV28 and TRBJ1-2; D remains ambiguous. Germline lookup yields CDR1 MDHEN and CDR2 SYDVKM. This CDR3 is 10 amino acids long. V was pared by 6 bases and J by 8 bases, with 7 bases between. In nucleotides, the CDR3 is TGTGCCAGCAGCCACGGAGGCTACACCTTC. Protein sequence: CASSHGGYTF.

This chain links TRBV5-6 with TRBJ1-1; D gene unclear. The CDR3 spans 13 residues. Germline CDR1 reads SGHDT; CDR2 reads YYEEEE. V gave up 0 bases and J gave up 5 bases, with 8 bases separating them. CDR3 amino acids: CASSLGAGTEAFF. CDR3 bases: TGTGCCAGCAGCTTGGGAGCTGGGACTGAAGCTTTCTTT.